The 30 T cell receptor beta chains below were found in one sample sequenced in a study of blood T cell repertoires in COVID-19 (dated by TCRdb to between 2020 and 2021). The library relied on the immunoSEQ multiplex PCR assay. In its TCRdb copy, this immuneACCESS table keeps in-frame sequences only and misses some clones. Where compared with another copy, unresolved V genes explain less than half of these, and the others have no known cause. For this sample the table gives approximately 190,000 clones, of which around 80% were detected only once. Approximately 7.8% of the sample lies in the top ten. The sequenced sample consisted of peripheral blood. The receptors derive from a woman aged 55-69 years with COVID-19, enrolled during active disease.

The gene calls are TRBV11-2 and TRBJ1-2, with D possibly TRBD1 on 6 matching bases. The V gene's germline CDR1 is SGHAT and CDR2 FQNNGV. This CDR3 is 14 amino acids long. Trimming left V 3 bases short and J 6 bases short, with 14 bases between. The CDR3 loop reads CASSFPGVRHGYTF. Here the CDR3 DNA reads TGTGCCAGCAGCTTCCCAGGGGTGAGGCATGGCTACACCTTC.

The chain has TRBV27 and TRBJ2-3; 10 bases agree with TRBD2. Trimming at V came to 4 bases and at J to 3 bases, leaving 7 bases not matched to a gene. The germline CDR1 and CDR2 sequences are MNHEY and SMNVEV (reference sequence). The CDR3 extends over 16 amino acids. Written as DNA, the CDR3 is TGTGCCAGCAGTTCCACGACTAGCGGGTCGACAGATACGCAGTATTTT. Amino acid sequence: CASSSTTSGSTDTQYF.

The V call is TRBV3-1 (or the pseudogene TRBV3-2), the J call TRBJ2-3; TRBD1 matches 8 bases. CDR1 and CDR2 from the germline V gene are LGHDT and YNNKEL (reference sequence). The CDR3 has 13 residues. The V segment lost 2 bases and the J segment 6 bases; nucleotides outside the gene matches: 1. CDR3 amino acids: CASSQQGADTQYF. The CDR3, as DNA: TGTGCCAGCAGCCAACAGGGGGCCGATACGCAGTATTTT.

The chain links TRBV4-1 to TRBJ1-5, with D perhaps matching TRBD1 (6 bases). The CDR3 loop spans 12 amino acids. Germline-derived CDR1 and CDR2 are MGHRA and YSYEKL. Trimming left V 1 base short and J 16 bases short, with 14 bases between. CDR3 in amino acids: CASSQGRGGKHF. The CDR3 DNA reads as TGCGCCAGCAGCCAAGGACGGGGGGGCAAACATTTT.

This clone was seen only a few times. V gene TRBV28 combines with J gene TRBJ1-6; D unclear. V lost 6 bases to trimming and J lost 0 bases, with 6 bases between them. CDR1 is MDHEN, CDR2 SYDVKM, per germline. The CDR3 has 14 residues. This chain's CDR3 is CASRTSSYNSPLHF. The CDR3 bases are TGTGCCAGCAGGACTAGCTCCTATAATTCACCCCTCCACTTT.

The chain employs TRBV27 and TRBJ2-3, with a weak D call TRBD2 (6 bases). V dropped 3 bases and J dropped 5 bases, with 12 bases sitting between them. CDR1 is MNHEY and CDR2 is SMNVEV in the germline V gene (reference sequence). The CDR3 extends over 14 amino acids. The CDR3 is CASSLSRGRDTQYF. CDR3 in DNA: TGTGCCAGCAGTTTGTCTCGGGGGAGAGATACGCAGTATTTT.

This clone was seen only a few times. V usage is TRBV28 and J usage is TRBJ1-2; 10 bases map to TRBD1. CDR3 length equals 15 residues. V lost 3 bases and J lost 10; bases outside the gene matches: 11. In germline, CDR1 is MDHEN, CDR2 SYDVKM. The CDR3 DNA reads TGTGCCAGCAGTTTGCTCGGGACAGGGGAGAACACCTACACCTTC. It is translated as CASSLLGTGENTYTF.

In this sample, this clone turned up once. The genes are TRBV19 and TRBJ2-1; D is perhaps TRBD2 (6 bases). Trimming removed 3 bases at V and 6 bases at J, with 12 bases between. This CDR3 contains 14 residues. The germline gives CDR1 LNHDA, CDR2 SQIVND (reference sequence). The CDR3 DNA is TGTGCCAGTAGTATTAGACTAGGCCTCAATGAGCAGTTCTTC. This encodes CASSIRLGLNEQFF.

This clone was seen only once. V is TRBV14 and J is TRBJ1-2; 8 bases are shared with TRBD1. The CDR3 is 16 amino acids. Germline V lookup: CDR1 SGHDN, CDR2 FVKESK. Trimming cost V 4 bases and J 6 bases; bases outside gene matches: 13. CDR3 DNA: TGTGCCAGCAGCCTACTGGGGACAGGATCTAGGAATGGCTACACCTTC. The encoded protein is CASSLLGTGSRNGYTF.

The chain uses TRBV19 and TRBJ1-1; 8 bases fit TRBD1. CDR1 LNHDA and CDR2 SQIVND come from the germline V gene (reference sequence). Germline trimming cut 5 bases from V and 1 base from J; bases unmatched to any gene: 6. There are 15 residues in the CDR3. The CDR3 bases are TGTGCCAGTAGTCCCCGGACAGGGCAGAACACTGAAGCTTTCTTT. Its translation: CASSPRTGQNTEAFF. Full variable domain (missing parts from reference TRBV19 and TRBJ1-1): DGGITQSPKYLFRKEGQNVTLSCEQNLNHDAMYWYRQDPGQGLRLIYYSQIVNDFQKGDIAEGYSVSREKKESFPLTVTSAQKNPTAFYLCASSPRTGQNTEAFFGQGTRLTVV.

V usage is TRBV5-5 and J usage is TRBJ1-5; no clear D. This CDR3 region has 14 residues. The V and J ends lost 0 bases and 4 bases respectively, with 8 bases between them. Germline V gene data show CDR1 as SGHKS and CDR2 as YYEKEE (reference sequence). CDR3 in DNA: TGTGCCAGCAGCTTGGTGGCATATAATCAGCCCCAGCATTTT. Translating it yields CASSLVAYNQPQHF. Full variable domain (outside the CDR3, taken from reference TRBV5-5 and TRBJ1-5): DAGVTQSPTHLIKTRGQQVTLRCSPISGHKSVSWYQQVLGQGPQFIFQYYEKEERGRGNFPDRFSARQFPNYSSELNVNALLLGDSALYLCASSLVAYNQPQHFGDGTRLSIL.

The V gene is TRBV28, the J gene TRBJ2-7; TRBD1 matches 9 bases. This CDR3 has 16 amino acids. Trimming removed 5 bases from V and 4 bases from J; junction bases left unmatched: 12. Germline V CDR1 and CDR2: MDHEN, SYDVKM. CDR3 coding DNA: TGTGCCAGCAGTCTCCCCGGGACAGGGAAAAAATACGAGCAGTACTTC. Translating gives CASSLPGTGKKYEQYF. Full variable domain (outside the CDR3, taken from reference TRBV28 and TRBJ2-7): DVKVTQSSRYLVKRTGEKVFLECVQDMDHENMFWYRQDPGLGLRLIYFSYDVKMKEKGDIPEGYSVSREKKERFSLILESASTNQTSMYLCASSLPGTGKKYEQYFGPGTRLTVT.

This chain joins TRBV24-1 and TRBJ1-2; the D is unclear. This CDR3 contains 15 residues. Germline CDR1 is KGHDR and CDR2 is SFDVKD. The V and J ends lost 3 bases and 3 bases respectively, with 13 bases between them. The CDR3 coding sequence is TGTGCCACCAGTGATCCGTCGGCGGGCGACTATGGCTACACCTTC. Translating gives CATSDPSAGDYGYTF.

V and J are TRBV28 and TRBJ1-3, with D maybe TRBD1 (5 bases). Germline CDR1 and CDR2: MDHEN and SYDVKM. Trimming shortened V by 4 bases and J by 6 bases, and 13 bases separated the two germline ends. The CDR3 contains 14 residues. The CDR3 reads CASSSGTLLNTIYF. CDR3 DNA: TGTGCCAGCAGTTCCGGGACTCTTTTAAACACCATATATTTT.

The chain links TRBV7-6 to TRBJ2-2, with 9 bases aligning to TRBD2. The V and J ends lost 1 base and 0 bases, in that order; junction bases with no gene match: 3. The length of the CDR3 is 17 residues. Germline assignment: CDR1 SGHVS and CDR2 FNYEAQ. The CDR3 region has the DNA TGTGCCAGCAGCTTAGGGGTAGCGGGAGCGAACACCGGGGAGCTGTTTTTT. Translated, it gives CASSLGVAGANTGELFF.

The rearrangement joins TRBV28 to TRBJ1-5; D gene unclear. The length of the CDR3 is 12 residues. Germline V gene data show CDR1 as MDHEN and CDR2 as SYDVKM. The V and J ends lost 4 bases and 5 bases respectively, with 6 bases between them. Written as DNA, the CDR3 is TGTGCCAGCAGTTCCCATTATCAGCCCCAGCATTTT. This gives the protein CASSSHYQPQHF.

The chain uses TRBV21-1 and TRBJ2-1; TRBD1 is taken as the D call from the table, unchecked against the DNA. TRBV21-1 is labeled a pseudogene. The CDR3 extends over 16 amino acids. The CDR3: CASSKKGDSLKNEQFF. CDR3 bases: TGTGCCAGCAGCAAAAAAGGGGACAGCTTGAAGAATGAGCAGTTCTTC.

This chain connects TRBV5-1 to TRBJ2-7, with 7 nucleotides matching TRBD1. J gave up 2 bases and V 0 bases, and 8 bases lay outside the gene matches. Looked up from germline, CDR1 is SGHRS and CDR2 is YFSETQ. The CDR3 runs 16 residues. The CDR3 loop is CASSLVQGPAAYEQYF. DNA for the CDR3: TGCGCCAGCAGCTTGGTACAGGGGCCTGCGGCCTACGAGCAGTACTTC.

This chain links TRBV9 with TRBJ1-4; 7 bases fit TRBD1. Germline loops: CDR1 SGDLS, CDR2 YYNGEE. V lost 4 bases to trimming and J lost 3 bases; unmatched junction nucleotides: 3. The CDR3 extends over 14 amino acids. Here the CDR3 DNA reads TGTGCCAGCAGCCTAGGGACAGCTAATGAAAAACTGTTTTTT. Its protein is CASSLGTANEKLFF.

This clone was recorded only once. This chain links TRBV5-4 with TRBJ1-2; D not certain. This CDR3 is built from 15 residues. The germline CDR1 and CDR2 sequences are SGHNT and YYREEE (reference sequence). V shed 4 bases and J shed 2 bases, with 15 bases lying between them. The CDR3 sequence: CASSPRSGFNYGYTF. DNA of the CDR3: TGTGCCAGCAGCCCGAGGTCCGGCTTCAACTATGGCTACACCTTC.

The table lists this clone with a few counts. The V call is TRBV19, the J call TRBJ2-5; tentatively, D is TRBD2 (6 bases). CDR1 LNHDA and CDR2 SQIVND come from the germline V gene (reference sequence). CDR3 size: 14 residues. Trimming took 11 bases from V and 2 from J, leaving 18 bases between them. The CDR3 nucleotides read TGTGCCTCCTGGGGCGGGGCCCTGCAAGAGACCCAGTACTTC. This encodes CASWGGALQETQYF.

The V call is TRBV5-1, the J call TRBJ1-1, with 10 bases matching TRBD1. Germline V gene sequence: CDR1 SGHRS, CDR2 YFSETQ. V shed 0 bases, J shed 10 bases, and the junction held 9 bases outside the gene matches. CDR3 length: 15 amino acids. DNA for the CDR3: TGCGCCAGCAGCTTGGGAGACAGGGGGCGCGGGGGAGCTTTCTTT. Its translation is CASSLGDRGRGGAFF.

This chain uses TRBV3-1 (or the pseudogene TRBV3-2) with TRBJ1-5, with D tentatively TRBD1 (5 bases). CDR3 size: 14 residues. V gave up 4 bases and J gave up 4 bases, with 11 bases separating them. The germline gives CDR1 LGHDT, CDR2 YNNKEL (reference sequence). In DNA form, the CDR3 reads TGTGCCAGCAGCCTTAGGGCAGGGAATCAGCCCCAGCATTTT. Amino acid sequence: CASSLRAGNQPQHF.

This clone was found once. The chain has TRBV6-5 and TRBJ1-1; the match to TRBD1 covers 7 bases. The CDR3 is 15 residues long. The J segment lost 1 base and the V segment lost 5 bases, leaving 7 bases of the junction unmatched. Germline assignment: CDR1 MNHEY and CDR2 SVGAGI. The CDR3 reads CASSPHRGENTEAFF. The CDR3 coding sequence is TGTGCCAGCAGTCCGCACAGGGGAGAGAACACTGAAGCTTTCTTT.

The CDR3 nucleotides read TGTGCCAGCAGCTTTGGGGGCGAGAGCACAGATACGCAGTATTTT. Protein product: CASSFGGESTDTQYF. The chain recombines TRBV7-2 with TRBJ2-3, with D possibly being TRBD1 (6 bases). The germline V and J ends were trimmed by 3 bases and 0 bases, with 10 bases remaining between them. The CDR3 has 15 amino acids. Germline V lookup: CDR1 SGHTA, CDR2 FQGNSA.

The CDR3 spells CASSPRELDEKLFF. The CDR3 DNA sequence: TGTGCCAGCAGCCCGAGGGAATTAGATGAAAAACTGTTTTTT. V usage is TRBV13 and J usage is TRBJ1-4; D remains ambiguous. CDR3 length: 14 amino acids. Trimming pared 5 bases from V and 6 bases from J, leaving 13 bases between. CDR1 and CDR2 from the germline V gene are PRHDT and FYEKMQ (reference sequence).

This clone was detected only a few times. V is TRBV15 and J is TRBJ1-4; TRBD1 agrees at 8 bases. With V trimmed by 5 bases and J by 0 bases, 8 bases remained unmatched. The CDR3 length is 17 residues. Germline values: CDR1 LNHNV, CDR2 YYDKDF (reference sequence). The CDR3 sequence is CATSAQGGPATNEKLFF. The DNA of the CDR3 is TGTGCCACCAGCGCACAGGGGGGTCCCGCAACTAATGAAAAACTGTTTTTT.

The chain couples TRBV24-1 to TRBJ2-1; 12 bases map to TRBD2. The V and J ends lost 4 bases and 4 bases, in that order; junction bases with no gene match: 4. The CDR3 loop spans 16 amino acids. Germline-derived CDR1 and CDR2 are KGHDR and SFDVKD. The CDR3 nucleotides read TGTGCCACCAGTGACCCGCTAGCGGGGGGGTACAATGAGCAGTTCTTC. This encodes CATSDPLAGGYNEQFF.

J is TRBJ2-6 and V is TRBV6-2 or TRBV6-3; maybe TRBD2 (6 bases). V was cut by 0 bases and J by 1 base, with 7 bases left in between. The CDR3 extends over 16 amino acids. CDR1 is MNHEY and CDR2 is SVGEGT in the germline V gene. The CDR3 protein is CASSYSGSSGANVLTF. DNA of the CDR3: TGTGCCAGCAGTTACTCCGGGAGTTCTGGGGCCAACGTCCTGACTTTC.

Concerning this clone itself: Compared with germline, one end of the junction differs, possibly owing to a read error. The chain combines TRBV5-1 with TRBJ2-1; D possibly corresponds to TRBD1 (6 bases). Germline V gives CDR1 SGHRS, CDR2 YFSETQ. The CDR3 is 17 amino acids. The CDR3 region has the DNA TGCGCCAGCAGCTTGGAGGGCACACAGGGTTTTCTAGGGGCATCGGTCTTC. Its translation is CASSLEGTQGFLGASVF.